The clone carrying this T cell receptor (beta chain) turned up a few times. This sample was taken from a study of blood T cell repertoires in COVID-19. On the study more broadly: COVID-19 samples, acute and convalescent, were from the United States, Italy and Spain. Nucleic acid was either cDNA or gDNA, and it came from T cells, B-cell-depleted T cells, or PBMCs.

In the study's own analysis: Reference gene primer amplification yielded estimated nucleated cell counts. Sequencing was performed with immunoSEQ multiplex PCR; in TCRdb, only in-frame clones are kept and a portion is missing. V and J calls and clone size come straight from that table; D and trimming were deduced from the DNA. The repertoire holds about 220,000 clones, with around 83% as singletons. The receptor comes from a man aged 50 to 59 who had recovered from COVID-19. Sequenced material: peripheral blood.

The CDR3 region is CASSSGLQYEQYF. The CDR3 nucleotides are TGTGCCAGCAGCTCGGGACTGCAATACGAGCAGTACTTC. J is TRBJ2-7 and V is TRBV7-7; possible D gene TRBD2, 6 bases. The V and J ends lost 4 bases and 4 bases respectively, with 11 bases between them. Per germline, CDR1 SSHAT and CDR2 FNYEAQ (reference sequence). The CDR3 covers 13 residues.